One and the same sample provided the 6 T cell receptor beta chains below, sequenced in a study of T cell responses to AZD1222 COVID-19 vaccine (dated by TCRdb to about 2021). The library was prepared using the immunoSEQ multiplex PCR assay. TCRdb obtained this table from immuneACCESS and retained in-frame rearrangements with V and J assigned. These tables miss some clones; where compared with another copy, unresolved V genes account for less than half of the shortfall, and the remainder is unexplained. The sample includes roughly 160,000 clones, with roughly nine tenths observed a single time. Less than 1.6% of the sample is held by the ten biggest clonotypes. What the time point label conveys for this sample: baseline before first vaccination. Sequenced material: peripheral blood, taken on day 0 of AZD1222 vaccination. These receptors were collected from an adult in good health.

The chain couples TRBV7-2 to TRBJ1-1; 7 nucleotides align to TRBD1. Germline CDR1 SGHTA, CDR2 FQGNSA. The V segment lost 5 bases and the J segment 2 bases; nucleotides outside the gene matches: 5. This CDR3 comprises 14 residues. The CDR3 coding sequence is TGTGCCAGCAGCCTTAGACAGGGTAACACTGAAGCTTTCTTT. Amino acid sequence: CASSLRQGNTEAFF.

V is TRBV7-6 and J is TRBJ1-6; D remains unclear. Trimming removed 1 base at V and 14 bases at J, with 12 bases between. The CDR3 consists of 13 residues. Germline CDR1 and CDR2: SGHVS and FNYEAQ. CDR3 sequence reads: CASSLDPGITLHF. Written as DNA, the CDR3 is TGTGCCAGCAGCTTAGATCCGGGAATTACCCTCCACTTT.

This chain connects TRBV6-5 to TRBJ1-6; D remains unclear. V lost 4 bases to trimming and J lost 6 bases, with 10 bases between them. CDR1 is MNHEY and CDR2 is SVGAGI in the germline V gene. CDR3 length: 14 amino acids. CDR3 amino acids: CASSFGRGNSPLHF. CDR3 sequence (DNA): TGTGCCAGCAGTTTCGGACGGGGTAATTCACCCCTCCACTTT.

This chain joins TRBV28 and TRBJ1-2, with D uncertain. The CDR3 runs 12 residues. Trimming took off 7 bases at V and 6 bases at J, with 12 bases between the two ends. Germline V CDR1 and CDR2: MDHEN, SYDVKM. In DNA, the CDR3 is TGTGCCAGCACAACCGTCACGGATGGCTACACCTTC. It is translated as CASTTVTDGYTF.

The chain uses TRBV2 and TRBJ2-7; the match to TRBD1 covers 10 bases. CDR1 SNHLY and CDR2 FYNNEI come from the germline V gene. The CDR3 consists of 13 residues. Unmatched junction bases numbered 3, after V lost 7 bases and J lost 3 bases. The CDR3 here is CASMGQGLYEQYF. CDR3 coding DNA: TGTGCCAGCATGGGACAGGGGCTCTACGAGCAGTACTTC.

To note about this clone: Different DNA sequences within this sample yield the same CDR3. This chain connects TRBV14 to TRBJ1-1; D not resolved. V was clipped by 4 bases and J by 0 bases, with 6 bases between them. Germline loops: CDR1 SGHDN, CDR2 FVKESK. The CDR3 length is 13 residues. The CDR3 loop reads CASSLSMNTEAFF. The CDR3 nucleotides are TGTGCCAGCAGCCTCAGTATGAACACTGAAGCTTTCTTT.